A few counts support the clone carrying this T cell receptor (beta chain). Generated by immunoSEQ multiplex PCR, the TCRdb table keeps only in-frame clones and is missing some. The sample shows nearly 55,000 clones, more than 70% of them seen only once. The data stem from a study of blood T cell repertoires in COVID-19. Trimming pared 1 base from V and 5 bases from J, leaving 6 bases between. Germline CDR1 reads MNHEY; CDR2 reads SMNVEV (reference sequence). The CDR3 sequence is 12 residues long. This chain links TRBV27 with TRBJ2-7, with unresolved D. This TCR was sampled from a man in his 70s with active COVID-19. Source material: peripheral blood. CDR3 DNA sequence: TGTGCCAGCAGTTTATTGGGCGACGAGCAGTACTTC. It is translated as CASSLLGDEQYF.